This T cell receptor (beta chain) was identified during a study of T cells in women clearing cervical HPV infection. Sequencing used immunoSEQ multiplex PCR; TCRdb keeps in-frame clones, though not all of them. The sample's table shows approximately 23,000 clones. CDR1 and CDR2 from the germline V gene are SGHNT and YYREEE (reference sequence). J was trimmed by 5 bases and V by 3 bases; bases with no gene match: 9. The CDR3 spans 15 residues. Whole-study results and caveats: Repertoire richness, not evenness, was significantly elevated in CIN3+ cases versus controls.

For this clone: Its target is unknown. The CDR3 end is not reached by the read, which stops 3 residues before it; the germline J gene fills it in.

The rearrangement uses TRBV5-4 and TRBJ2-3; 7 bases align to TRBD2. This receptor was identified in a woman between 18 and 69 years old with a cervical HPV16 infection that either progressed to CIN3+ or cleared (not recorded which). The sequencing input was blood buffy coat. The CDR3 spells CASSYGGRPGDTQYF. The CDR3 bases that were read are TGTGCCAGCAGCTACGGGGGGAGACCCGGAGATACG.